Presented here are 19 T cell receptor beta chains from one specimen sequenced in a study of tumor-infiltrating lymphocytes in localized non-small cell lung cancer. TCRdb keeps only in-frame clones here, not all; method: immunoSEQ multiplex PCR. The sample includes over 7,500 clones, just under 85% seen only once; the top ten take 6.5% to 7.5%. The sample comprised uninvolved lung tissue not adjacent to the tumor. These TCRs come from a human donor with non-small cell lung cancer.

The chain carries TRBV28 and TRBJ2-7, with D possibly called TRBD1 or TRBD2 (5 bases each). Germline CDR1 is MDHEN and CDR2 is SYDVKM. This CDR3 contains 16 residues. Trimming left V 5 bases short and J 3 bases short, with 20 bases between. In nucleotides, the CDR3 is TGTGCCAGCAGTCAACCTGGGACCGGACCTCTCTACGAGCAGTACTTC. Translated, it gives CASSQPGTGPLYEQYF.

The V and J genes are TRBV7-2 and TRBJ1-2, with unresolved D. V was clipped by 5 bases and J by 3 bases, with 13 bases between them. The CDR3 is 14 residues long. Germline V gene sequence: CDR1 SGHTA, CDR2 FQGNSA. CDR3 sequence: CASSESAEYYGYTF. CDR3 sequence (DNA): TGTGCCAGCAGCGAATCGGCTGAATACTATGGCTACACCTTC.

This clone was detected a few times. The V gene is TRBV28, the J gene TRBJ1-1; 7 nucleotides match TRBD1. Losses at the gene ends were 5 bases for V and 4 bases for J; bases not matched to a gene: 13. The CDR3 is 16 residues long. Germline CDR1 reads MDHEN; CDR2 reads SYDVKM. DNA for the CDR3: TGTGCCAGCAGTACTGATTACAGGGGCCTAGTCACTGAAGCTTTCTTT. As protein: CASSTDYRGLVTEAFF. Drawing the rest from reference TRBV28 and TRBJ1-1, the complete variable domain is DVKVTQSSRYLVKRTGEKVFLECVQDMDHENMFWYRQDPGLGLRLIYFSYDVKMKEKGDIPEGYSVSREKKERFSLILESASTNQTSMYLCASSTDYRGLVTEAFFGQGTRLTVV.

The chain is built from TRBV28 and TRBJ2-7, with 7 nucleotides matching TRBD1. The germline CDR1 and CDR2 sequences are MDHEN and SYDVKM. The CDR3 runs 14 residues. The V segment lost 6 bases and the J segment 2 bases; nucleotides outside the gene matches: 7. CDR3 protein: CASSSYRGTYEQYF. The CDR3 region has the DNA TGTGCCAGCAGCTCATACAGGGGAACCTACGAGCAGTACTTC. Full variable domain (remainder filled in from reference TRBV28 and TRBJ2-7): DVKVTQSSRYLVKRTGEKVFLECVQDMDHENMFWYRQDPGLGLRLIYFSYDVKMKEKGDIPEGYSVSREKKERFSLILESASTNQTSMYLCASSSYRGTYEQYFGPGTRLTVT.

The rearrangement uses TRBV28 and TRBJ2-7; 8 bases are shared with TRBD2. J lost 2 bases, V lost 4 bases, and 4 bases had no gene match. Germline assignment: CDR1 MDHEN and CDR2 SYDVKM. The CDR3 loop spans 14 amino acids. The CDR3 loop is CASSSSGSTYEQYF. Here the CDR3 DNA reads TGTGCCAGCAGTTCTAGCGGGTCGACCTACGAGCAGTACTTC.

This clone was recorded only once. The chain joins TRBV7-9 to TRBJ1-1, with D possibly being TRBD1 (6 bases). With 1 base removed from V and 11 bases from J, the gap between germline ends came to 17 bases. This CDR3 region has 14 residues. The germline CDR1 and CDR2 sequences are SEHNR and FQNEAQ (reference sequence). The CDR3 DNA reads TGTGCCAGCAGCTTAGTGCGGGGAGACAGGCAGGCTTTCTTT. Protein product: CASSLVRGDRQAFF.

The V and J genes are TRBV5-4 and TRBJ2-2; D is ambiguous. Germline V gene lookup returns CDR1 SGHNT and CDR2 YYREEE (reference sequence). The V and J ends lost 5 bases and 5 bases respectively, with 13 bases between them. The CDR3 has 14 residues. The CDR3 DNA sequence: TGTGCCAGCAGTATGTGGGTTCGGACCGGGGAGCTGTTTTTT. It specifies CASSMWVRTGELFF.

This chain links TRBV2 with TRBJ1-2, with D perhaps TRBD1 (5 bases). V was shortened by 7 bases and J by 7 bases, with 16 bases between the two germline ends. Germline CDR1 is SNHLY and CDR2 is FYNNEI. This CDR3 is 13 amino acids long. CDR3 region: CASIQDMSIGYTF. CDR3 sequence (DNA): TGTGCCAGCATTCAGGACATGAGTATTGGCTACACCTTC.

This sequence joins TRBV7-8 and TRBJ2-2, with D uncertain. The CDR3 covers 14 residues. CDR1 is SGHVS, CDR2 FQNEAQ, per germline. Trimming removed 2 bases at V and 4 bases at J, with 8 bases between. The CDR3 bases are TGTGCCAGCAGCTTATCTCACGGCACCGGGGAGCTGTTTTTT. This translates into CASSLSHGTGELFF.

The chain combines TRBV7-2 with TRBJ2-3; 9 bases align to TRBD2. The CDR3 spans 17 residues. V gave up 1 base and J gave up 1 base; unmatched junction bases: 6. The germline V gene has CDR1 SGHTA and CDR2 FQGNSA. The CDR3 loop reads CASSLVGLARGTDTQYF. DNA for the CDR3: TGTGCCAGCAGCTTAGTGGGACTAGCTCGGGGCACAGATACGCAGTATTTT.

This clone is labeled medium-sized. The chain joins TRBV9 to TRBJ2-2; perhaps TRBD1 as D (6 bases). Per germline, CDR1 SGDLS and CDR2 YYNGEE. Deletions cut 3 bases from V and 6 bases from J, with 15 bases between. CDR3 length equals 15 residues. In nucleotides, the CDR3 is TGTGCCAGCAGCGCCACTACAGGGTTGCCCGGGGAGCTGTTTTTT. Its protein product is CASSATTGLPGELFF.

This chain links TRBV7-3 with TRBJ2-1; D could derive from TRBD1 or TRBD2 (6 bases each). The V end lost 1 base, the J end lost 1 base, and 17 bases lay between the germline ends. CDR3 size: 18 residues. CDR1 is SGHTA, CDR2 FQGTGA, per germline. CDR3 region: CASSLKSGAPFSYNEQFF. DNA for the CDR3: TGTGCCAGCAGCTTAAAGTCGGGGGCCCCATTTTCCTACAATGAGCAGTTCTTC.

The chain couples TRBV19 to TRBJ2-2; perhaps TRBD1 as D (5 bases). From germline, CDR1 is LNHDA and CDR2 SQIVND (reference sequence). Between the trimmed V and J ends, which lost 3 bases and 8 bases, there was a span of 13 bases. This CDR3 has 14 residues. The CDR3 spells CASSISDTPGELFF. As DNA, the CDR3 is TGTGCCAGTAGTATCTCGGACACCCCTGGGGAGCTGTTTTTT.

The chain joins TRBV7-6 to TRBJ1-1; D ambiguous. The V end lost 6 bases, the J end lost 2 bases, and 10 bases lay between the germline ends. Germline V gene sequence: CDR1 SGHVS, CDR2 FNYEAQ. The CDR3 totals 13 residues. CDR3 sequence reads: CASSPDYNTEAFF. The CDR3 DNA reads TGTGCCAGCAGTCCCGATTACAACACTGAAGCTTTCTTT.

J is TRBJ2-2 and V is TRBV30; D call uncertain. Germline CDR1 and CDR2: GTSNPN and SVGIG (reference sequence). The CDR3 totals 14 residues. V gave up 2 bases and J gave up 3 bases, with 10 bases separating them. CDR3 amino acids: CAWSLWSYTGELFF. The CDR3, as DNA: TGTGCCTGGAGTCTCTGGAGTTACACCGGGGAGCTGTTTTTT.

This sequence joins TRBV6-4 and TRBJ1-1, with 7 nucleotides matching TRBD1. The CDR3 extends over 15 amino acids. Germline V gives CDR1 MRHNA, CDR2 SNTAGT. The V and J ends lost 6 bases and 0 bases, in that order; junction bases with no gene match: 7. This chain's CDR3 is CASSQTGNLNTEAFF. CDR3 DNA: TGTGCCAGCAGCCAGACAGGGAACCTGAACACTGAAGCTTTCTTT.

V gene TRBV7-9 combines with J gene TRBJ2-2; a weak D match, TRBD2 (7 bases). Trimming took off 5 bases at V and 0 bases at J, with 16 bases between the two ends. Germline CDR1 and CDR2: SEHNR and FQNEAQ (reference sequence). CDR3 length equals 17 residues. CDR3 protein: CASSKIRGGPNTGELFF. CDR3 sequence (DNA): TGTGCCAGCAGCAAAATCCGCGGGGGCCCGAACACCGGGGAGCTGTTTTTT.

The chain uses TRBV2 and TRBJ1-5; no definite D call. The germline V gene encodes CDR1 SNHLY and CDR2 FYNNEI. The ends were cut back, 6 bases at V and 2 bases at J, with 14 bases in the middle. The CDR3 has 15 amino acids. Here the CDR3 reads CASSLQIVGNQPQHF. CDR3 DNA sequence: TGTGCCAGCAGCTTACAAATAGTAGGCAATCAGCCCCAGCATTTT.

The chain is built from TRBV28 and TRBJ1-2, with 7 bases matching TRBD1. The CDR3 consists of 14 residues. Germline lookup yields CDR1 MDHEN and CDR2 SYDVKM. The V gene end was trimmed by 2 bases and the J gene end by 8 bases; junction bases not matched to a gene: 8. The DNA for the CDR3 is TGTGCCAGCAGTTTAGACAGGGATGTTCAGGGCTACACCTTC. Protein sequence: CASSLDRDVQGYTF.